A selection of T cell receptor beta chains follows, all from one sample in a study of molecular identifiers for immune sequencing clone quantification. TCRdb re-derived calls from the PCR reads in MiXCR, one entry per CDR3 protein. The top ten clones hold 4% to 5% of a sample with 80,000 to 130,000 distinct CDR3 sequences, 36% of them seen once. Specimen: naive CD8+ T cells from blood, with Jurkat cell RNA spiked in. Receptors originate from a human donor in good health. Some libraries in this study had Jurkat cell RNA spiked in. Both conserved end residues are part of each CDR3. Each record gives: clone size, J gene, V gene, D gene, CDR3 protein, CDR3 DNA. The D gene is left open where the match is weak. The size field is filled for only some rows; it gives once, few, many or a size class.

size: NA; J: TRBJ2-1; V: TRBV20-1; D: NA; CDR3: CSASLATTPYNEQVF; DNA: TGCAGTGCTAGTCTAGCGACCACTCCCTACAATGAGCAGGTCTTC
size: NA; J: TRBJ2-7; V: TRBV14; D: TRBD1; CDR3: CASSHLQGYEQYF; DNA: TGTGCCAGCAGCCATTTACAGGGGTACGAGCAGTACTTC
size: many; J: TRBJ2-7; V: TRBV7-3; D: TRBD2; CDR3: CASSLLGGSSDEQYF; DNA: TGTGCCAGCAGCTTACTGGGCGGGAGTAGCGACGAGCAGTACTTC
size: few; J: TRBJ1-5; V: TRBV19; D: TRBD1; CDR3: CACSIGDRGNQPQHF; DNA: TGTGCCTGTAGTATTGGTGACAGGGGCAATCAGCCCCAGCATTTT
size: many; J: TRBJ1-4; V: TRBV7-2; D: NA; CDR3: CASTGGSIEKLFF; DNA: TGTGCCAGCACAGGCGGCTCGATTGAAAAACTGTTTTTT
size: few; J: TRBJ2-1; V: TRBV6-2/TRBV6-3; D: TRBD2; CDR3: CASNLAGPPNEQFF; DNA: TGTGCCAGCAATTTAGCGGGCCCCCCCAATGAGCAGTTCTTC
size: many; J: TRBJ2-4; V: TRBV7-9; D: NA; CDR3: CASSFPPEQAKNIQYF; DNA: TGTGCCAGCAGCTTTCCCCCGGAACAAGCCAAAAACATTCAGTACTTC
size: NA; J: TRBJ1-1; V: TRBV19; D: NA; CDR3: CASSSQGWTEAFF; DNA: TGTGCCAGTAGTAGCCAGGGTTGGACTGAAGCTTTCTTT
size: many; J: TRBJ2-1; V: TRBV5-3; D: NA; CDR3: CASSLARNEQFF; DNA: TGTGCCAGCAGCTTGGCCCGGAATGAGCAGTTCTTC
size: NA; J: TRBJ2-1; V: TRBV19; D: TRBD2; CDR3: CASSIGLAGVWRNNEQFF; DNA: TGTGCCAGTAGTATAGGACTAGCGGGAGTTTGGCGAAACAATGAGCAGTTCTTC
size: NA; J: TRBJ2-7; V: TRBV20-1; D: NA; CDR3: CSARKRQVLGYEQYF; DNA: TGCAGTGCCCGTAAGAGACAGGTCCTGGGGTACGAGCAGTACTTC
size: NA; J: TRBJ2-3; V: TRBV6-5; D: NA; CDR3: CAGSYWGGTDTQYF; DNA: TGTGCCGGCAGTTACTGGGGCGGAACAGATACGCAGTATTTT
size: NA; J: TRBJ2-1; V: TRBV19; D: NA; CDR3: CASSLGHEQFF; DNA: TGTGCCAGTAGTCTTGGACATGAGCAGTTCTTC
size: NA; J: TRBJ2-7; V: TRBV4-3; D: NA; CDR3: CASSQVEGGEQYF; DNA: TGCGCCAGCAGCCAAGTGGAGGGGGGCGAGCAGTACTTC
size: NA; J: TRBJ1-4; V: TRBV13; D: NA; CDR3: CASSLSPRSAEKLYF; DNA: TGTGCCAGCAGCTTATCTCCTCGGAGTGCTGAAAAACTGTATTTT
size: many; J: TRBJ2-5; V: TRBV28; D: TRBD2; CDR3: CASSLTGLAGGAKETQYF; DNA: TGTGCCAGCAGTTTGACGGGACTAGCGGGAGGTGCTAAAGAGACCCAGTACTTC